One sample yielded the 9 T cell receptor beta chains listed below, sequenced in a study of beta chain features in type 1 diabetes (dated by TCRdb to about 2018). Receptor amplification or capture employed the immunoSEQ multiplex PCR assay. The High Capacity cDNA Reverse Transcription Kit was used to reverse transcribe all of the isolated RNA, meaning that expressed TCRB transcripts were what got sequenced. In its TCRdb copy, this immuneACCESS table keeps in-frame sequences only and misses some clones. Where compared with another copy, unresolved V genes explain less than half of these, and the others have no known cause. This sample holds 250,000 to 400,000 clones; around 15% were observed only once. The top ten hold about 6.6% of the sample. Sequenced sample: central memory CD4+ T cells from blood. Receptors originate from a man aged 25-45 years in good health.

This rearrangement joins TRBV27 to TRBJ1-5; TRBD1 might be the D (5 bases). This CDR3 has 15 amino acids. CDR1 and CDR2 (germline): MNHEY, SMNVEV (reference sequence). V was cut by 5 bases and J by 1 base, with 12 bases left in between. The CDR3 loop is CASSANRRSNQPQHF. The CDR3 DNA sequence: TGTGCCAGCAGTGCAAACAGGCGGAGCAATCAGCCCCAGCATTTT.

This clone turned up a few times. The chain recombines TRBV19 with TRBJ1-5; 8 nucleotides agree with TRBD1. The J segment lost 1 base and the V segment lost 6 bases, leaving 5 bases of the junction unmatched. The length of the CDR3 is 15 residues. Germline CDR1 is LNHDA and CDR2 is SQIVND (reference sequence). DNA of the CDR3: TGTGCCAGTAGGGGTCGACAGGGGAGCAATCAGCCCCAGCATTTT. This sequence encodes CASRGRQGSNQPQHF.

V is TRBV6-1 and J is TRBJ1-1; 9 bases match TRBD1. The germline V gene encodes CDR1 MNHNS and CDR2 SASEGT. The junction had 8 bases not matched to a gene; V was cut back by 5 bases and J by 4 bases. This CDR3 contains 15 residues. CDR3 sequence reads: CASSFRTGAGTEAFF. The CDR3 DNA reads TGTGCCAGCAGTTTCCGGACAGGGGCGGGCACTGAAGCTTTCTTT.

In this sample, this clone turned up a few times. The chain carries TRBV2 and TRBJ1-4, with D unresolved. This CDR3 spans 12 amino acids. The V end lost 9 bases, the J end lost 8 bases, and 13 bases lay between the germline ends. CDR1 is SNHLY, CDR2 FYNNEI, per germline. The chain's CDR3 is CASTGRSEKLFF. The CDR3, as DNA: TGTGCCAGTACTGGACGATCGGAAAAACTGTTTTTT. Variable domain in full (rest from reference TRBV2 and TRBJ1-4): EPEVTQTPSHQVTQMGQEVILRCVPISNHLYFYWYRQILGQKVEFLVSFYNNEISEKSEIFDDQFSVERPDGSNFTLKIRSTKLEDSAMYFCASTGRSEKLFFGSGTQLSVL.

Only a few counts were recorded for this clone. This chain connects TRBV30 to TRBJ1-1; 9 positions agree with TRBD1. Trimming at V came to 5 bases and at J to 1 base, leaving 8 bases not matched to a gene. Germline CDR1 is GTSNPN and CDR2 is SVGIG (reference sequence). This CDR3 is 15 amino acids long. CDR3 region: CAWARGTGRNTEAFF. The CDR3 nucleotides are TGTGCCTGGGCACGAGGGACAGGGAGGAACACTGAAGCTTTCTTT.

This chain uses TRBV13 with TRBJ1-2; D not resolved. Germline V gene lookup returns CDR1 PRHDT and CDR2 FYEKMQ (reference sequence). Trimming shortened V by 2 bases and J by 1 base, and 11 bases separated the two germline ends. The CDR3 loop spans 15 amino acids. The CDR3 loop reads CASSLWARSNYGYTF. CDR3 nucleotide sequence: TGTGCCAGCAGCTTATGGGCTCGTAGTAACTATGGCTACACCTTC.

The rearrangement joins TRBV5-6 to TRBJ2-1; tentatively, D is TRBD1 or TRBD2 (5 bases each). V lost 4 bases and J 4 bases, leaving 15 bases between the germline ends. This CDR3 spans 15 amino acids. The germline V gene encodes CDR1 SGHDT and CDR2 YYEEEE. The CDR3 DNA sequence: TGTGCCAGCAGCCGATACAGGAGGCAGTACAATGAGCAGTTCTTC. Translated: CASSRYRRQYNEQFF.

There are many counts of this clone. The chain has TRBV14 and TRBJ1-2; no clear D. V shed 4 bases and J shed 6 bases, with 12 bases lying between them. Germline V gene sequence: CDR1 SGHDN, CDR2 FVKESK. This CDR3 region has 13 residues. The DNA of the CDR3 is TGTGCCAGCAGCCCACTCGGGCCCCATGGCTACACCTTC. Protein: CASSPLGPHGYTF. Combining the CDR3 with reference TRBV14 and TRBJ1-2 gives the whole variable domain EAGVTQFPSHSVIEKGQTVTLRCDPISGHDNLYWYRRVMGKEIKFLLHFVKESKQDESGMPNNRFLAERTGGTYSTLKVQPAELEDSGVYFCASSPLGPHGYTFGSGTRLTVV.

The J gene is TRBJ2-3, the V gene TRBV4-2; D perhaps matches TRBD1 (6 bases). Germline V gene lookup returns CDR1 LGHNA and CDR2 YNFKEQ. The CDR3 spans 14 residues. Trimming took 6 bases from V and 2 from J, leaving 12 bases between them. CDR3 coding DNA: TGTGCCAGCAGTAGGGACACCGCCACAGATACGCAGTATTTT. This sequence encodes CASSRDTATDTQYF.